The 31 T cell receptor beta chains listed next were all sequenced from one sample in a study of shared clonotypes between healthy human individuals. Sequenced by immunoSEQ multiplex PCR; TCRdb stores in-frame clones only, minus some. The repertoire consists of millions of clones, with approximately 94% occurring once and the leading ten covering roughly 0.15%. Sequenced sample: naive CD4+ T cells sorted from blood. Regarding subset: CD45RA+ positively selected. Receptors were obtained from a young man in good health.

The gene calls are TRBV10-1 and TRBJ2-5; possibly TRBD2 for D (5 bases). There are 15 residues in the CDR3. Germline-derived CDR1 and CDR2 are WNHNN and SYGVQD (reference sequence). V was trimmed by 4 bases and J by 5 bases, leaving 17 bases between them. CDR3 protein: CASSVTGNSYETQYF. The CDR3 nucleotides read TGCGCCAGCAGTGTCACCGGGAATTCCTACGAGACCCAGTACTTC.

This clone was seen only once. The gene calls are TRBV10-3 and TRBJ2-5; the match to TRBD1 covers 8 bases. The ends lost 6 bases at V and 5 bases at J; junction bases unmatched: 17. The CDR3 spans 17 residues. CDR1 and CDR2 from the germline V gene are ENHRY and SYGVKD. CDR3 coding DNA: TGTGCCATCAGCCAAAACAGACTAGACAGGGGTAGGGAGACCCAGTACTTC. Translating gives CAISQNRLDRGRETQYF.

On this clone itself: Other DNA sequences of this sample code for an identical CDR3. V and J are TRBV28 and TRBJ1-5; TRBD1 aligns across 8 bases. This CDR3 has 16 amino acids. The germline V gene has CDR1 MDHEN and CDR2 SYDVKM. V lost 5 bases and J lost 5; bases outside the gene matches: 11. The CDR3 nucleotides read TGTGCCAGCAGTCCCCTCGGACAGGGAGGTGATCAGCCCCAGCATTTT. It specifies CASSPLGQGGDQPQHF.

The J gene is TRBJ2-3, the V gene TRBV14; D is possibly TRBD1 (5 bases). The CDR3 consists of 14 residues. Between the trimmed V and J ends, which lost 1 base and 1 base, there was a span of 6 bases. Germline lookup yields CDR1 SGHDN and CDR2 FVKESK. CDR3 sequence reads: CASSQGRGTDTQYF. The CDR3 coding sequence is TGTGCCAGCAGCCAAGGCAGGGGCACAGATACGCAGTATTTT.

The genes are TRBV12-5 and TRBJ2-7, with 8 bases lining up with TRBD1. This CDR3 region has 18 residues. Germline CDR1 LGHNT, CDR2 FRNRAP. V lost 0 bases, J lost 2 bases, and 12 bases stayed unmatched. This chain's CDR3 is CASGLVFGQGVWPYEQYF. CDR3 coding DNA: TGTGCTAGTGGTTTGGTCTTCGGACAGGGAGTTTGGCCCTACGAGCAGTACTTC.

The chain recombines TRBV29-1 with TRBJ1-5, with a weak D call TRBD1 (5 bases). Germline lookup yields CDR1 SQVTM and CDR2 ANQGSEA. This CDR3 is 14 amino acids long. This CDR3 is CNPGTGNSNQPQHF. The CDR3 DNA is TGCAACCCCGGAACAGGAAATAGCAATCAGCCCCAGCATTTT.

The chain couples TRBV10-1 to TRBJ1-3; D unresolved. From germline, CDR1 is WNHNN and CDR2 SYGVQD (reference sequence). Trimming took 4 bases from V and 3 from J, leaving 7 bases between them. This CDR3 has 13 amino acids. The CDR3 here is CASSAVDGNTIYF. The CDR3 nucleotides read TGCGCCAGCAGTGCAGTAGATGGAAACACCATATATTTT.

The genes are TRBV5-8 and TRBJ1-4, with unresolved D. This CDR3 region has 14 residues. Germline assignment: CDR1 SGHTS and CDR2 YDEGEE. The V end was cut by 4 bases, the J end by 0 bases, with 7 bases between. The CDR3 DNA reads as TGTGCCAGCAGCGGCACATCAACTAATGAAAAACTGTTTTTT. This codes for CASSGTSTNEKLFF.

The chain combines TRBV10-3 with TRBJ1-6; perhaps TRBD1 as D (5 bases). Trimming pared 3 bases from V and 11 bases from J, leaving 17 bases between. The CDR3 runs to 15 residues. CDR1 ENHRY and CDR2 SYGVKD come from the germline V gene. CDR3 DNA sequence: TGTGCCATCAGTGACTCGGGACCCTGGGAAACACCCCTCCACTTT. Amino acid sequence: CAISDSGPWETPLHF.

The chain carries TRBV10-2 and TRBJ1-5; no clear D gene. V dropped 4 bases and J dropped 0 bases, with 10 bases sitting between them. Germline V gives CDR1 WSHSY, CDR2 SAAADI. This CDR3 contains 15 residues. CDR3 bases: TGCGCCAGCAGTGCGCAGACCCTTAGCAATCAGCCCCAGCATTTT. Protein sequence: CASSAQTLSNQPQHF.

CDR3 nucleotides: TGTGCCTGGAGTTCCATGGGGTCTTACTCTGGAAACACCATATATTTT. Translated, it gives CAWSSMGSYSGNTIYF. This chain connects TRBV30 to TRBJ1-3; D is uncertain. This CDR3 is 16 amino acids long. The V gene lost 2 bases and the J gene lost 0 bases, with 14 bases spanning the gap. CDR1 is GTSNPN, CDR2 SVGIG, per germline (reference sequence).

The J gene is TRBJ2-1, the V gene TRBV4-3, with TRBD2 matching over 12 bases. The trim removed 0 bases at V and 2 bases at J, leaving 14 bases unmatched. CDR1 and CDR2 (germline): LGHNA, YSLEER. The length of the CDR3 is 21 residues. In nucleotides, the CDR3 is TGCGCCAGCAGCCAAGATGGCGCTAGCGGGAGGGCCAGCCCCGCCTACAATGAGCAGTTCTTC. It encodes CASSQDGASGRASPAYNEQFF.

The rearrangement joins TRBV6-1 to TRBJ2-5; 11 bases match TRBD2. This CDR3 has 15 amino acids. Per germline, CDR1 MNHNS and CDR2 SASEGT. The J segment lost 6 bases and the V segment lost 3 bases, leaving 6 bases of the junction unmatched. As DNA, the CDR3 is TGTGCCAGCAGTGACCTACTAGCGGGGGAAAAGACCCAGTACTTC. Translated, it gives CASSDLLAGEKTQYF.

The chain joins TRBV5-1 to TRBJ2-2; weak D call: TRBD2 (5 bases). The CDR3 is 15 amino acids. The germline V and J ends were trimmed by 4 bases and 7 bases, with 17 bases remaining between them. Per the germline V gene, CDR1 is SGHRS and CDR2 is YFSETQ. For the CDR3, the DNA is TGCGCCAGCAGCCCCGGGGAGCTACTGAGCGGGGAGCTGTTTTTT. Its protein is CASSPGELLSGELFF.

This chain links TRBV21-1 with TRBJ1-6; the table calls TRBD1, which could not be checked here. TRBV21-1 is shown as a pseudogene. The length of the CDR3 is 11 residues. Written as DNA, the CDR3 is TGTGCCAGCAGCGCGAGGGGGACCCTCCACTTT. Residues: CASSARGTLHF.

The chain links TRBV5-4 to TRBJ2-3, with TRBD2 identical over 9 bases. Germline V gene sequence: CDR1 SGHNT, CDR2 YYREEE (reference sequence). This CDR3 spans 13 amino acids. The junction had 3 bases not matched to a gene; V was cut back by 10 bases and J by 0 bases. CDR3 protein: CADGLASTDTQYF. CDR3 bases: TGTGCCGACGGACTAGCGAGCACAGATACGCAGTATTTT.

J is TRBJ2-1 and V is TRBV27; D might be TRBD2 (6 bases). V was clipped by 4 bases and J by 5 bases, with 12 bases between them. The CDR3 runs 14 residues. Looked up from germline, CDR1 is MNHEY and CDR2 is SMNVEV (reference sequence). DNA for the CDR3: TGTGCCAGCAGTTCTCCGGGACTGAACAATGAGCAGTTCTTC. Its protein product is CASSSPGLNNEQFF.

The gene calls are TRBV2 and TRBJ2-1; the match to TRBD2 covers 9 bases. Germline CDR1 and CDR2: SNHLY and FYNNEI. The V gene end was trimmed by 6 bases and the J gene end by 12 bases; junction bases not matched to a gene: 15. This CDR3 is 15 amino acids long. In DNA, the CDR3 is TGTGCCAGCAGGGGTGTAGCGGGAGCCTACCTCGGGCAGTTCTTC. As protein: CASRGVAGAYLGQFF.

The chain has TRBV11-2 and TRBJ1-3; weak D call: TRBD1 (5 bases). V dropped 5 bases and J dropped 8 bases, with 13 bases sitting between them. The CDR3 totals 13 residues. CDR1 and CDR2 (germline): SGHAT, FQNNGV. The CDR3 DNA reads as TGTGCCAGCAGCCCAGGGCCAGCGGACACCATATATTTT. Encoded protein: CASSPGPADTIYF.

The J gene is TRBJ2-7, the V gene TRBV30; TRBD2 might be the D (6 bases). The CDR3 consists of 13 residues. V lost 0 bases, J lost 6 bases, and 12 bases lay in between. The germline CDR1 and CDR2 sequences are GTSNPN and SVGIG (reference sequence). The CDR3 coding sequence is TGTGCCTGGAGTGTAACGCGGGATAGCGAGCAGTACTTC. Its translation is CAWSVTRDSEQYF.

V usage is TRBV29-1 and J usage is TRBJ2-7; TRBD1 matches at 9 bases. The junction had 6 bases not matched to a gene; V was cut back by 1 base and J by 2 bases. The length of the CDR3 is 15 residues. Germline V gene data show CDR1 as SQVTM and CDR2 as ANQGSEA. The CDR3 coding sequence is TGCAGCGTTGAAGTTGATGGGACAGGGACCTACGAGCAGTACTTC. Protein: CSVEVDGTGTYEQYF.

This clone was seen only once. The chain couples TRBV7-2 to TRBJ1-6; D is uncertain. The germline V and J ends were trimmed by 5 bases and 5 bases, with 10 bases remaining between them. Germline V gene lookup returns CDR1 SGHTA and CDR2 FQGNSA. CDR3 length equals 14 residues. CDR3 in DNA: TGTGCCAGCAGCCCCGCGAGGAATAATTCACCCCTCCACTTT. Its translation is CASSPARNNSPLHF.

The chain carries TRBV7-2 and TRBJ2-3; perhaps TRBD2 as D (6 bases). V was pared by 2 bases and J by 5 bases, with 17 bases between. Germline loops: CDR1 SGHTA, CDR2 FQGNSA. The CDR3 extends over 16 amino acids. The CDR3 nucleotides read TGTGCCAGCAGCTTACGTGCGGGAACCGTCGGAGATACGCAGTATTTT. Protein product: CASSLRAGTVGDTQYF.

In DNA, the CDR3 is TGTGCCACCAGCGGGGGGCATTTTTTGACCGTCGGAGGGTATGGCTACACCTTC. Its protein is CATSGGHFLTVGGYGYTF. This chain joins TRBV15 and TRBJ1-2; possibly TRBD1 for D (6 bases). The V gene lost 5 bases and the J gene lost 5 bases, with 27 bases spanning the gap. In germline, CDR1 is LNHNV, CDR2 YYDKDF (reference sequence). CDR3 length equals 18 residues.

The J gene is TRBJ1-2, the V gene TRBV9; D remains ambiguous. Germline V gene sequence: CDR1 SGDLS, CDR2 YYNGEE. The CDR3 consists of 13 residues. The germline V and J ends were trimmed by 1 base and 7 bases, with 11 bases remaining between them. Written as DNA, the CDR3 is TGTGCCAGCAGCGTACGGCAGGAGGGTGGCTACACCTTC. Translated, it gives CASSVRQEGGYTF.

A word on this clone: The sample holds other DNA sequences that translate to the same CDR3. The chain links TRBV6-5 to TRBJ1-3; maybe TRBD1 (5 bases). Trimming removed 0 bases at V and 1 base at J, with 7 bases between. CDR1 MNHEY and CDR2 SVGAGI come from the germline V gene. The CDR3 extends over 15 amino acids. The CDR3 reads CASSYSRGSGNTIYF. CDR3 nucleotides: TGTGCCAGCAGTTACTCGAGGGGATCTGGAAACACCATATATTTT.

This clone turned up a few times. The V and J genes are TRBV7-9 and TRBJ2-7, with D perhaps TRBD1 (6 bases). Trimming shortened V by 4 bases and J by 5 bases, and 12 bases separated the two germline ends. The CDR3 is 13 residues long. Germline values: CDR1 SEHNR, CDR2 FQNEAQ (reference sequence). The DNA of the CDR3 is TGTGCCAGCAGCTCAGGTCAGGGGAACGAGCAGTACTTC. Its translation is CASSSGQGNEQYF.

The chain is built from TRBV5-8 and TRBJ1-6; 9 positions agree with TRBD1. The V and J ends lost 0 bases and 7 bases, in that order; junction bases with no gene match: 5. Germline loops: CDR1 SGHTS, CDR2 YDEGEE. This CDR3 has 16 amino acids. CDR3 in amino acids: CASSLGAGQGNSPLHF. CDR3 nucleotides: TGTGCCAGCAGCTTGGGTGCGGGACAGGGAAATTCACCCCTCCACTTT.

The chain joins TRBV28 to TRBJ1-1; tentatively, D is TRBD1 (6 bases). The germline V gene has CDR1 MDHEN and CDR2 SYDVKM. Trimming cost V 6 bases and J 2 bases, with 7 bases left between them. CDR3 length: 12 residues. CDR3 amino acids: CASRDRNTEAFF. The CDR3 coding sequence is TGTGCCAGCAGGGACAGAAACACTGAAGCTTTCTTT.

The chain uses TRBV28 and TRBJ2-2, with D maybe TRBD1 (5 bases). The V end lost 8 bases, the J end lost 4 bases, and 14 bases lay between the germline ends. The CDR3 sequence is 14 residues long. Germline loops: CDR1 MDHEN, CDR2 SYDVKM. The CDR3 loop is CASSRRVATGELFF. DNA for the CDR3: TGTGCCAGCTCTCGCAGGGTTGCCACCGGGGAGCTGTTTTTT. The entire variable domain, with the rest obtained from reference TRBV28 and TRBJ2-2, is as follows: DVKVTQSSRYLVKRTGEKVFLECVQDMDHENMFWYRQDPGLGLRLIYFSYDVKMKEKGDIPEGYSVSREKKERFSLILESASTNQTSMYLCASSRRVATGELFFGEGSRLTVL.

V is TRBV5-4 and J is TRBJ1-2; 9 bases agree with TRBD1. Per the germline V gene, CDR1 is SGHNT and CDR2 is YYREEE (reference sequence). The V gene end was trimmed by 4 bases and the J gene end by 3 bases; junction bases not matched to a gene: 4. The CDR3 loop spans 14 amino acids. The CDR3 sequence: CASSGTGIDYGYTF. DNA for the CDR3: TGTGCCAGCAGCGGGACAGGGATTGACTATGGCTACACCTTC.